What follows are 4 T cell receptor beta chains derived from one specimen sequenced in a study of cytomegalovirus exposure and HLA in healthy donors. With 60 Vbeta and 13 Jbeta primers, the PCR was carried out. The method was immunoSEQ multiplex PCR; TCRdb's version includes in-frame clones alone and lacks a portion of them. Here the sample spans about 190,000 clones, 80% to 85% being singletons. Sequencing was carried out using PBMCs. These receptors all stem from a woman in her 40s in good health and CMV-seronegative.

This chain links TRBV7-7 with TRBJ2-3, with 7 bases fitting TRBD1. The CDR3 length is 14 residues. In germline, CDR1 is SSHAT, CDR2 FNYEAQ (reference sequence). The ends lost 3 bases at V and 1 base at J; junction bases unmatched: 1. CDR3 residues: CASSFGQGTDTQYF. The CDR3, as DNA: TGTGCCAGCAGCTTCGGACAGGGCACAGATACGCAGTATTTT.

This sequence joins TRBV19 and TRBJ2-5, with D unclear. Near its end, the DNA agrees better with TRBJ2-7, so the J call may be wrong. CDR3 length: 13 residues. CDR1 is LNHDA, CDR2 SQIVND, per germline (reference sequence). CDR3 in amino acids: CASSIASSYEQYF. CDR3 DNA: TGTGCCAGTAGTATCGCTAGCTCCTACGAGCAGTACTTC.

This clone was seen a single time. The V call is TRBV7-3, the J call TRBJ1-1; D unclear. Trimming shortened V by 5 bases and J by 1 base, and 8 bases separated the two germline ends. This CDR3 has 13 amino acids. Germline loops: CDR1 SGHTA, CDR2 FQGTGA. DNA of the CDR3: TGTGCCAGCAGCCCCGGTACGAACACTGAAGCTTTCTTT. Its translation: CASSPGTNTEAFF.

As regards this clone: At the DNA level, this CDR3 is encoded by other sequences in the same sample as well. The chain has TRBV19 and TRBJ1-2; TRBD1 aligns across 11 bases. The germline V gene encodes CDR1 LNHDA and CDR2 SQIVND (reference sequence). This CDR3 region has 15 residues. Trimming at V came to 7 bases and at J to 4 bases, leaving 8 bases not matched to a gene. The CDR3 loop reads CASTPGTGGVYGYTF. In nucleotides, the CDR3 is TGTGCCAGTACCCCCGGGACAGGGGGGGTCTATGGCTACACCTTC.